The clone carrying this T cell receptor (beta chain) was seen ten or more times. The antigen is not known. Unique molecular identifiers were attached to individual cDNA molecules. TCRdb re-analysed the 5' RACE reads in MiXCR, keeping a single row per CDR3 protein. This table holds around 60,000 distinct CDR3 sequences, about 11% found once. This sample stems from a study of early T cells in non-severe SARS-CoV-2 infection. Background on the study: Sequencing was performed on bulk RNA from unsorted whole blood, leaving chains unpaired. Study findings and constraints: VDJdb matching, biased toward anti-spike CD8 responses, missed private and CD4 specificities.

The germline V gene encodes CDR1 SGHRS and CDR2 YFSETQ. V was pared by 4 bases and J by 3 bases, with 9 bases of the junction left unmatched. The CDR3 contains 15 residues. Sequenced material: whole blood, taken at baseline. The chain joins TRBV5-1 to TRBJ2-7; 8 positions match TRBD1. The clonotype comes from an adult who was a healthcare worker with PCR-confirmed SARS-CoV-2 infection or an uninfected control (not recorded which). The chain's CDR3 is CASSTPGTGRYEQYF. Here the CDR3 DNA reads TGCGCCAGCAGCACACCCGGGACAGGTCGCTACGAGCAGTACTTC.